This T cell receptor beta chain was observed in a study of blood T cell repertoires in COVID-19. Study information: Material from acute and convalescent COVID-19 was sourced from the United States, Italy and Spain. In each case, the material was cDNA or gDNA derived from T cells, B-cell-depleted T cells, or PBMCs.

Libraries were prepared by immunoSEQ multiplex PCR; TCRdb keeps only in-frame clonotypes and omits some of them. Altogether about 46,000 clones are present, 70% to 90% being singletons, with the ten largest covering approximately 15%. This receptor was identified in a human donor in a cohort sampled during active COVID-19. The donor label of this sample is uncertain. The specimen was peripheral blood.

The CDR3 is CASSVAVWRAGGYTDTQYF. DNA for the CDR3: TGTGCCAGCAGCGTAGCCGTATGGCGGGCGGGGGGGTACACAGATACGCAGTATTTT. V and J are TRBV9 and TRBJ2-3; 9 positions match TRBD2. V lost 0 bases to trimming and J lost 2 bases; unmatched junction nucleotides: 13. There are 19 residues in the CDR3. CDR1 is SGDLS and CDR2 is YYNGEE in the germline V gene.